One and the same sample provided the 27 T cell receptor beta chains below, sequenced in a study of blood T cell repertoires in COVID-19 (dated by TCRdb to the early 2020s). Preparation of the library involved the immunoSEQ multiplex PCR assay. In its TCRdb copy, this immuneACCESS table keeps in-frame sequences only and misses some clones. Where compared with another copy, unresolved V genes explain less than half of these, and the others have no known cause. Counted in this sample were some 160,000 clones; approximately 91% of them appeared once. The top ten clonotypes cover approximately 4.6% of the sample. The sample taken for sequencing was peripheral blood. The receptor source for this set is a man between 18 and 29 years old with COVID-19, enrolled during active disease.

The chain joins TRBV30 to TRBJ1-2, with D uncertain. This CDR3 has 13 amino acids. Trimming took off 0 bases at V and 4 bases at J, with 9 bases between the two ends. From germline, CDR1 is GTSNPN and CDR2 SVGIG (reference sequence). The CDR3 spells CAWSVGGLYGYTF. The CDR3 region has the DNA TGTGCCTGGAGTGTCGGCGGCCTCTATGGCTACACCTTC.

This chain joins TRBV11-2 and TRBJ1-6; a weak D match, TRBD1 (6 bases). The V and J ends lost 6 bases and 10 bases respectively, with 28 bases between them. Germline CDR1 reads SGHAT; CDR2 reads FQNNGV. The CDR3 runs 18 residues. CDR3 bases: TGTGCCAGCAGTCCCGACCCCCGAGGGGCGCTGGGACAATCACCCCTCCACTTT. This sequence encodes CASSPDPRGALGQSPLHF.

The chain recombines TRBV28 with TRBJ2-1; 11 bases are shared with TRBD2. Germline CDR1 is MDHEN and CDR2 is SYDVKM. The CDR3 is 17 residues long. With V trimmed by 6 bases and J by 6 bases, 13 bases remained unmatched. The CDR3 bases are TGTGCCAGCAGCTTCCTCATTGGTAGCGGGAGGGCCAATGAGCAGTTCTTC. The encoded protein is CASSFLIGSGRANEQFF.

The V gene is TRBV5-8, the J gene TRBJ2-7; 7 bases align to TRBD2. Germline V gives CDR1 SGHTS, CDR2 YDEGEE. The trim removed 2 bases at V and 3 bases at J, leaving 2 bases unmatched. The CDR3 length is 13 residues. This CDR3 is CASSFGLDYEQYF. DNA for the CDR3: TGTGCCAGCAGCTTCGGACTAGACTACGAGCAGTACTTC.

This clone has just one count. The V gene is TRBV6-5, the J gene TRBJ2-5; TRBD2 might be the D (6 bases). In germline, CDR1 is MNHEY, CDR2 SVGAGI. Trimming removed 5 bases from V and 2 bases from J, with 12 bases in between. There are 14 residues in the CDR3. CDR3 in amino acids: CASSLLASQETQYF. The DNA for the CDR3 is TGTGCCAGCAGTCTGCTAGCGAGTCAAGAGACCCAGTACTTC.

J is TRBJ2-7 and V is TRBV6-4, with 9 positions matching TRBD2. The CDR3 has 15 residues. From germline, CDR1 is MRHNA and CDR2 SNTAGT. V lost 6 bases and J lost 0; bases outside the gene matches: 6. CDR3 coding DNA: TGTGCCAGCAGGCCCGGACTAGCGCCCTCCTACGAGCAGTACTTC. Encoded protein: CASRPGLAPSYEQYF.

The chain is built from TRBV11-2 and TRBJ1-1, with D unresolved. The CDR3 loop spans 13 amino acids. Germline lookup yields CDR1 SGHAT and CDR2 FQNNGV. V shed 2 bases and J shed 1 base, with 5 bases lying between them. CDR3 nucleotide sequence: TGTGCCAGCAGCTTACCCGGGAACACTGAAGCTTTCTTT. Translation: CASSLPGNTEAFF.

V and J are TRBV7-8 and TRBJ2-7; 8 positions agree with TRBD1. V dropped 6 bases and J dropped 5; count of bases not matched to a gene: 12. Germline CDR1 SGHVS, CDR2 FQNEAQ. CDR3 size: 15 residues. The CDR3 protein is CASRTGTGDFHEQYF. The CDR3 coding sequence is TGTGCCAGCAGGACCGGGACAGGCGACTTCCACGAGCAGTACTTC.

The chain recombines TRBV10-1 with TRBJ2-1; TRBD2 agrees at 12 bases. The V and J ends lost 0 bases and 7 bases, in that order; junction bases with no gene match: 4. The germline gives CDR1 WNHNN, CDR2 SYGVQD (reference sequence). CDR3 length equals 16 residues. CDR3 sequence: CASSESRLAGANEQFF. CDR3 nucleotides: TGCGCCAGCAGTGAGTCGCGACTAGCGGGAGCTAATGAGCAGTTCTTC.

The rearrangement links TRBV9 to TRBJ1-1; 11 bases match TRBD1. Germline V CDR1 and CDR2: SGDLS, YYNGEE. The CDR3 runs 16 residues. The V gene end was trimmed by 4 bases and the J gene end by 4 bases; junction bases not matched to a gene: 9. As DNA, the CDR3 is TGTGCCAGCAGCACCCGGACAGGGGGCGTCGGCACTGAAGCTTTCTTT. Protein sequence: CASSTRTGGVGTEAFF. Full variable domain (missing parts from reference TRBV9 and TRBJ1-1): DSGVTQTPKHLITATGQRVTLRCSPRSGDLSVYWYQQSLDQGLQFLIQYYNGEERAKGNILERFSAQQFPDLHSELNLSSLELGDSALYFCASSTRTGGVGTEAFFGQGTRLTVV.

CDR3: CASSYGGRALREQYF. The CDR3 bases are TGTGCCAGCAGTTACGGCGGGAGGGCCCTACGCGAGCAGTACTTC. The genes are TRBV6-2 or TRBV6-3 and TRBJ2-7; 9 bases fit TRBD2. The CDR3 runs to 15 residues. V was pared by 2 bases and J by 6 bases, with 8 bases of the junction left unmatched. Germline lookup yields CDR1 MNHEY and CDR2 SVGEGT.

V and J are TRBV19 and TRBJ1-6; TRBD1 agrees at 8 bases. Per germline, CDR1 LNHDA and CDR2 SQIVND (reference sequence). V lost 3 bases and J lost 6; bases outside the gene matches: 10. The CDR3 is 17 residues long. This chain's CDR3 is CASSIFPTGDGNSPLHF. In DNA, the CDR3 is TGTGCCAGTAGTATCTTCCCGACAGGGGATGGTAATTCACCCCTCCACTTT.

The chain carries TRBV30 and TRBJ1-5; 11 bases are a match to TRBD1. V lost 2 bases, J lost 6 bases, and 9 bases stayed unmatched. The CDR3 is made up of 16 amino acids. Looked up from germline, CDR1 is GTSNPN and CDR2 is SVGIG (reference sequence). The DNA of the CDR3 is TGTGCCTGGAGTTCACCTTGGACAGGGGGCGGTCAGCCCCAGCATTTT. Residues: CAWSSPWTGGGQPQHF.

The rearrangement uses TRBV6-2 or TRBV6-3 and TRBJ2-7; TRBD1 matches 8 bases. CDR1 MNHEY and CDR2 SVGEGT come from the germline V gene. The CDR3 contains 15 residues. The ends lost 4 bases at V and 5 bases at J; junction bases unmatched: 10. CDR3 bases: TGTGCCAGCAGTTCCGGACAGGGCAATTTCAACGAGCAGTACTTC. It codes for CASSSGQGNFNEQYF.

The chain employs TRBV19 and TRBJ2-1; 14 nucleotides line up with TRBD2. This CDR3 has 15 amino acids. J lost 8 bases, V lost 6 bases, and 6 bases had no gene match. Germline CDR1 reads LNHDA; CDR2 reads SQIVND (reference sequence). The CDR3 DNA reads TGTGCCAGTAGGAAGACTAGCGGGAGGGAGGATGAGCAGTTCTTC. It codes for CASRKTSGREDEQFF.

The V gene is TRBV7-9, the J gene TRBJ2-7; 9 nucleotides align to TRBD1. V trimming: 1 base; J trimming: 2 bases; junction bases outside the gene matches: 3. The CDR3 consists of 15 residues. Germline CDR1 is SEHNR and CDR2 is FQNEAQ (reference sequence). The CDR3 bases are TGTGCCAGCAGCTTAGGGACAGGGGCCGCCTACGAGCAGTACTTC. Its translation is CASSLGTGAAYEQYF.

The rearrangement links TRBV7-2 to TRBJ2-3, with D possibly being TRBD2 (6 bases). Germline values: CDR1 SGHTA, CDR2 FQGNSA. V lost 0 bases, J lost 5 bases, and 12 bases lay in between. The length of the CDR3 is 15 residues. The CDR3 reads CASSLAGTVRDTQYF. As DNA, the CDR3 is TGTGCCAGCAGCTTAGCCGGGACTGTCAGAGATACGCAGTATTTT.

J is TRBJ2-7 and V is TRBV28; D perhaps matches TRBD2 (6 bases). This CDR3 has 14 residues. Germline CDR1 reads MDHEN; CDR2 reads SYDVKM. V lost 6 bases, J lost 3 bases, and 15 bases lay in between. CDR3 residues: CASSAPGAGYEQYF. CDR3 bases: TGTGCCAGCAGCGCCCCGGGAGCTGGCTACGAGCAGTACTTC.

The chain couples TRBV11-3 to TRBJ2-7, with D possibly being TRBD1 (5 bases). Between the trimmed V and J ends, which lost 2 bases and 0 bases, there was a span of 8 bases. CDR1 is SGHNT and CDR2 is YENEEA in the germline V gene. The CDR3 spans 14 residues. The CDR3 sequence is CASSLQGTSYEQYF. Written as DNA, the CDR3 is TGTGCCAGCAGCTTACAGGGAACCTCCTACGAGCAGTACTTC.

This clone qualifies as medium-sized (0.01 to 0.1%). The CDR3: CASSQSRAEQYF. The DNA for the CDR3 is TGTGCCAGCAGCCAATCGAGGGCCGAGCAGTACTTC. This chain uses TRBV14 with TRBJ2-7, with D possibly matching TRBD2 (5 bases). V dropped 2 bases and J dropped 6 bases, with 8 bases sitting between them. Looked up from germline, CDR1 is SGHDN and CDR2 is FVKESK. The CDR3 spans 12 residues. Full variable domain (remainder filled in from reference TRBV14 and TRBJ2-7): EAGVTQFPSHSVIEKGQTVTLRCDPISGHDNLYWYRRVMGKEIKFLLHFVKESKQDESGMPNNRFLAERTGGTYSTLKVQPAELEDSGVYFCASSQSRAEQYFGPGTRLTVT.

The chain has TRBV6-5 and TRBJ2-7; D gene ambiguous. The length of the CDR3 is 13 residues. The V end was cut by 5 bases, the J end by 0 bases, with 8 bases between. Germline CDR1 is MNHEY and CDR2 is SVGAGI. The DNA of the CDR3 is TGTGCCAGCAGTACCCAGTTCTCCTACGAGCAGTACTTC. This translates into CASSTQFSYEQYF.

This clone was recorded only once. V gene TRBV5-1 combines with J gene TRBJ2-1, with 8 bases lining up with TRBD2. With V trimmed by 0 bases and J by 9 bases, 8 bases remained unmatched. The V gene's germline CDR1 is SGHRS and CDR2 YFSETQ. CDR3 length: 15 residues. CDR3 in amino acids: CASSLVSGRVGEQFF. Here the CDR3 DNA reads TGCGCCAGCAGCTTGGTCAGCGGGAGAGTGGGTGAGCAGTTCTTC.

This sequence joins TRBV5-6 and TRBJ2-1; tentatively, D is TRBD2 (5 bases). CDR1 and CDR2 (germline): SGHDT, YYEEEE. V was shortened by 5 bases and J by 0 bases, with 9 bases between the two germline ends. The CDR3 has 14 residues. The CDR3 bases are TGTGCCAGCAGAAGTGGGAGCTCCTACAATGAGCAGTTCTTC. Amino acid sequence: CASRSGSSYNEQFF.

CDR3 protein: CATSRDFILIGQLSYNEQFF. Here the CDR3 DNA reads TGTGCCACCAGCAGAGACTTTATTTTGATCGGACAGCTCTCCTACAATGAGCAGTTCTTC. The chain links TRBV15 to TRBJ2-1; weak D call: TRBD1 (6 bases). The V and J ends lost 0 bases and 0 bases respectively, with 21 bases between them. CDR1 LNHNV and CDR2 YYDKDF come from the germline V gene (reference sequence). The CDR3 extends over 20 amino acids.

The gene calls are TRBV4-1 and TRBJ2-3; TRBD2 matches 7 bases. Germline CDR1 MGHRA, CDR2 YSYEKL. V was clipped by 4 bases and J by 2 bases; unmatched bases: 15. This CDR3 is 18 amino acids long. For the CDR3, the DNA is TGCGCCAGCAGCCCTATCCGGTCGGACGGGGGGAACACAGATACGCAGTATTTT. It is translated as CASSPIRSDGGNTDTQYF.

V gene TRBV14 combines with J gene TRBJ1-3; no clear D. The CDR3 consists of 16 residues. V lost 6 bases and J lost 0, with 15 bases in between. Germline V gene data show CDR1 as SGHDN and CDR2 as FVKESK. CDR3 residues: CASRAATLNSGNTIYF. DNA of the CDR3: TGTGCCAGCAGAGCGGCCACGCTTAACTCTGGAAACACCATATATTTT.

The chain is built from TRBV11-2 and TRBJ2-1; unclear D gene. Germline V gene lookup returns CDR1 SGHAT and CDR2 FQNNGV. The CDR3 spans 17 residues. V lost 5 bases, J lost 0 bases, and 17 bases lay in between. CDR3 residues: CASSHWKVRSSYNEQFF. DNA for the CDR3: TGTGCCAGCAGCCACTGGAAGGTTCGGAGCTCCTACAATGAGCAGTTCTTC.